This T cell receptor beta chain emerged from a study of blood T cell repertoires in COVID-19. About the study: T cells, B-cell-depleted T cells, or PBMCs supplied cDNA or gDNA.

Original processing notes: The assay estimated nucleated cells by amplifying reference gene primers. Some clones are missing from TCRdb's copy, which holds only in-frame ones; the method was immunoSEQ multiplex PCR. That table supplies the V and J calls and clone size; D and trimming were determined from the DNA. In the table there are some 130,000 clones, 84% of which are singletons. Germline V CDR1 and CDR2: MNHEY, SVGAGI. The CDR3 consists of 13 residues. Trimming pared 6 bases from V and 0 bases from J, leaving 8 bases between. The chain carries TRBV6-5 and TRBJ1-1; the D is unclear. This receptor was identified in a young woman who had recovered from COVID-19. The sequencing input was peripheral blood. CDR3 nucleotide sequence: TGTGCCAGCAGAAGTAGAATGAACACTGAAGCTTTCTTT. Protein product: CASRSRMNTEAFF.